This TCR beta chain stems from a study of molecular identifiers for immune sequencing clone quantification. Each CDR3 protein is one row after TCRdb ran MiXCR on the PCR reads. Found here are hundreds of thousands of distinct CDR3 sequences, roughly 23% of them singletons; the top ten hold under 0.95%. About this clonotype itself: The junction departs from the called germline gene at one end, perhaps through a read error.

The CDR3 runs to 16 residues. From germline, CDR1 is MNHEY and CDR2 SVGAGI. For naive CD8 T cells, sorting used the CD8+CD4-CCR7+CD45RA+ phenotype. The sequenced sample consisted of naive CD8+ T cells from blood, with Jurkat cell RNA spiked in. As for subset: FACS-sorted CD8+CD4-CCR7+CD45RA+ naive T cells. The sequence was obtained from a human donor in good health. Some libraries in this study had Jurkat cell RNA spiked in. The chain links TRBV6-5 to TRBJ1-1, with D perhaps TRBD1 (5 bases). CDR3 residues: CASSYSHWTLNTGAFF. The CDR3 DNA sequence: TGTGCCAGCAGTTACTCCCACTGGACACTGAACACTGGAGCTTTCTTT.